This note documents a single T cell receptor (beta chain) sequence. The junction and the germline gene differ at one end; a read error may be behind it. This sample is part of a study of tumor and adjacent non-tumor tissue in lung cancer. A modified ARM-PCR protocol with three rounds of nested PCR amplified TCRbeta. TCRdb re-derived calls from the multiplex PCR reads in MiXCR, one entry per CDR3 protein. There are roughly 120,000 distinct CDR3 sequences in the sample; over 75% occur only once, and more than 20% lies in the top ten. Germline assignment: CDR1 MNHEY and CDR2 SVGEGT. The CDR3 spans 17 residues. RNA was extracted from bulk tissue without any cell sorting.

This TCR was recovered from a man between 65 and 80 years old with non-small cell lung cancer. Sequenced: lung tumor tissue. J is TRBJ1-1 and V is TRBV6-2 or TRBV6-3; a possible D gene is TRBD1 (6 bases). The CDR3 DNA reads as TGTGCCAGAAGTTCCGGATTAGGGGGGCGCGAAAACACTGAAGCTTTCTTT. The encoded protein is CARSSGLGGRENTEAFF.